Presented here are 15 T cell receptor beta chains from one specimen sequenced in a study of T cells in tuberculosis (dated by TCRdb to 2017 to 2018). Receptor amplification or capture employed the immunoSEQ multiplex PCR assay. The source is immuneACCESS, and TCRdb retained only in-frame sequences with V and J called. Part of the clones is not carried over; for the studies checked, unresolved V genes explain less than half of this, and the remainder is unexplained. The sample table contains some 26,000 clones; only one count was recorded for more than 80% of them. Roughly 15% of the sample lies in the top ten. What was sequenced was PBMCs. The receptors come from a donor aged 10-29 years with latent tuberculosis or without tuberculosis infection. Some clones in this sample may be carry-over from other donors' samples.

The genes are TRBV4-1 and TRBJ1-2, with D perhaps matching TRBD1 (5 bases). The germline V and J ends were trimmed by 0 bases and 10 bases, with 18 bases remaining between them. CDR3 length: 15 residues. Germline CDR1 reads MGHRA; CDR2 reads YSYEKL. The CDR3 DNA is TGCGCCAGCAGCCAAGAATTGGGGCTATTGTCTCACTACACCTTC. It is translated as CASSQELGLLSHYTF.

The chain recombines TRBV5-1 with TRBJ1-1; maybe TRBD1 (6 bases). This CDR3 has 14 amino acids. Trimming pared 2 bases from V and 8 bases from J, leaving 16 bases between. The V gene's germline CDR1 is SGHRS and CDR2 YFSETQ. The CDR3 region is CASSFSLTDREAFF. The CDR3 nucleotides read TGCGCCAGCAGCTTCTCATTAACTGACAGGGAAGCTTTCTTT.

This chain connects TRBV9 to TRBJ2-2; tentatively, D is TRBD1 (5 bases). The CDR3 has 18 residues. CDR1 is SGDLS and CDR2 is YYNGEE in the germline V gene. V shed 1 base and J shed 7 bases, with 23 bases lying between them. CDR3 coding DNA: TGTGCCAGCAGCGTAAACCGACAGAGCCCGCACGCAGGCGGGGAGCTGTTTTTT. It specifies CASSVNRQSPHAGGELFF.

CDR3 in DNA: TGTGCCAGCAGCGGGGACAGGGGGCAGGGAGATACGCAGTATTTT. Residues: CASSGDRGQGDTQYF. The rearrangement uses TRBV25-1 and TRBJ2-3; 12 nucleotides align to TRBD1. V gave up 6 bases and J gave up 5 bases; unmatched junction bases: 6. The CDR3 has 15 amino acids. Germline V CDR1 and CDR2: MGHDK, SYGVNS.

The V and J genes are TRBV5-1 and TRBJ2-7, with a tentative D call TRBD2 (6 bases). The CDR3 length is 14 residues. V lost 2 bases, J lost 0 bases, and 9 bases lay in between. Germline CDR1 and CDR2: SGHRS and YFSETQ. CDR3 amino acids: CASSFAGSSYEQYF. The CDR3 DNA reads as TGCGCCAGCAGCTTTGCGGGGAGCTCCTACGAGCAGTACTTC.

The chain joins TRBV27 to TRBJ1-2; TRBD1 matches 8 bases. Germline V gene lookup returns CDR1 MNHEY and CDR2 SMNVEV (reference sequence). Trimming cost V 4 bases and J 3 bases; bases outside gene matches: 10. There are 16 residues in the CDR3. CDR3 DNA sequence: TGTGCCAGCAGTTCACCGACGAGGGACAGGTACTATGGCTACACCTTC. This sequence encodes CASSSPTRDRYYGYTF.

The chain has TRBV14 and TRBJ2-2; 8 bases fit TRBD1. Germline V lookup: CDR1 SGHDN, CDR2 FVKESK. The CDR3 runs to 20 residues. The V and J ends lost 4 bases and 2 bases, in that order; junction bases with no gene match: 18. The CDR3 reads CASSPLQFLVGQANTGELFF. CDR3 nucleotides: TGTGCCAGCAGCCCCCTTCAGTTTCTCGTGGGACAGGCTAACACCGGGGAGCTGTTTTTT.

The V call is TRBV2, the J call TRBJ2-2; 7 bases are shared with TRBD2. In germline, CDR1 is SNHLY, CDR2 FYNNEI. Trimming removed 5 bases from V and 5 bases from J; junction bases left unmatched: 5. This CDR3 contains 14 residues. CDR3 sequence (DNA): TGTGCCAGCAGTCCGGGACTACCGACCGGGGAGCTGTTTTTT. Amino acids: CASSPGLPTGELFF.

The rearrangement joins TRBV6-6 to TRBJ2-7, with a tentative D call TRBD2 (7 bases). Looked up from germline, CDR1 is MNHNY and CDR2 is SVGAGI (reference sequence). The CDR3 contains 16 residues. Trimming removed 2 bases from V and 6 bases from J, with 20 bases in between. The CDR3 sequence is CASSYPEGGGASEQYF. CDR3 DNA: TGTGCCAGCAGTTACCCGGAGGGAGGGGGGGCCAGCGAGCAGTACTTC.

The V and J genes are TRBV6-6 and TRBJ1-3, with TRBD1 identical over 8 bases. This CDR3 comprises 16 residues. Germline V gene lookup returns CDR1 MNHNY and CDR2 SVGAGI (reference sequence). J lost 0 bases, V lost 6 bases, and 7 bases had no gene match. The CDR3 spells CASRGIGTGSGNTIYF. The CDR3 DNA reads as TGTGCCAGCAGGGGAATCGGGACAGGCTCTGGAAACACCATATATTTT.

The V and J genes are TRBV30 and TRBJ2-1; D ambiguous. Looked up from germline, CDR1 is GTSNPN and CDR2 is SVGIG (reference sequence). The V end lost 5 bases, the J end lost 0 bases, and 8 bases lay between the germline ends. The CDR3 is 13 residues long. In DNA, the CDR3 is TGTGCCTGGGGCGGAAGCTCCTACAATGAGCAGTTCTTC. Translation: CAWGGSSYNEQFF.

This chain joins TRBV29-1 and TRBJ2-3; a weak D match, TRBD1 (6 bases). There are 10 residues in the CDR3. Germline-derived CDR1 and CDR2 are SQVTM and ANQGSEA. V lost 8 bases, J lost 7 bases, and 10 bases lay in between. Here the CDR3 reads CSLRDNTQYF. The CDR3 nucleotides read TGCAGCCTACGGGACAATACGCAGTATTTT.

V is TRBV7-8 and J is TRBJ2-7, with D maybe TRBD2 (6 bases). CDR1 SGHVS and CDR2 FQNEAQ come from the germline V gene. V shed 5 bases and J shed 2 bases, with 28 bases lying between them. CDR3 length equals 19 residues. CDR3 region: CASSHRTGRPMILTYEQYF. In nucleotides, the CDR3 is TGTGCCAGCAGCCACCGGACGGGGAGGCCCATGATCCTGACCTACGAGCAGTACTTC.

The genes are TRBV11-2 and TRBJ2-5; 8 bases map to TRBD1. V shed 3 bases, J shed 5 bases, and the junction held 5 bases outside the gene matches. CDR3 length: 14 residues. The germline CDR1 and CDR2 sequences are SGHAT and FQNNGV. The CDR3 here is CASSLTGEVETQYF. The CDR3 coding sequence is TGTGCCAGCAGCTTGACAGGGGAGGTCGAGACCCAGTACTTC.

The chain recombines TRBV11-2 with TRBJ2-5, with 7 positions matching TRBD1. J gave up 5 bases and V 5 bases, and 11 bases lay outside the gene matches. CDR1 SGHAT and CDR2 FQNNGV come from the germline V gene. This CDR3 is 15 amino acids long. The CDR3 spells CASSPRDSALETQYF. DNA of the CDR3: TGTGCCAGCAGCCCACGGGACAGCGCCCTGGAGACCCAGTACTTC. The whole variable domain, filled in from reference TRBV11-2 and TRBJ2-5, reads EAGVAQSPRYKIIEKRQSVAFWCNPISGHATLYWYQQILGQGPKLLIQFQNNGVVDDSQLPKDRFSAERLKGVDSTLKIQPAKLEDSAVYLCASSPRDSALETQYFGPGTRLLVL.